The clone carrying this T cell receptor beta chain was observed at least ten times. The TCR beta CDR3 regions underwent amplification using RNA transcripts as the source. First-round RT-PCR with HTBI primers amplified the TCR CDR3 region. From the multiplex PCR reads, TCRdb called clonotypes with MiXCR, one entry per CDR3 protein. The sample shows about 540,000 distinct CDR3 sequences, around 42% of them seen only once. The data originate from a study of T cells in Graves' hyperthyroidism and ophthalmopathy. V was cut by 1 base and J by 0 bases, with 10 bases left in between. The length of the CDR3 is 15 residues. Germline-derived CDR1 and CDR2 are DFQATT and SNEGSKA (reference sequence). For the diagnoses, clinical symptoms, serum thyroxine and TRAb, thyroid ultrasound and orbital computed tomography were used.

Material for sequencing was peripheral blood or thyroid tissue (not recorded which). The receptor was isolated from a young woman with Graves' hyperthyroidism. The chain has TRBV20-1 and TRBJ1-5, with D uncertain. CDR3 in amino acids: CSARGRKHSNQPQHF. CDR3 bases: TGCAGTGCTAGAGGGCGGAAGCATAGCAATCAGCCCCAGCATTTT.